The present T cell receptor beta chain was sequenced within a study of blood T cell repertoires in COVID-19. The overall study: There were acute and convalescent COVID-19 samples, and they came from the United States, Italy and Spain.

All recovered Cohort 3 donors got two negative PCRs, got clearance, or saw symptom resolution. Profiling relied on immunoSEQ multiplex PCR, and the TCRdb table lists in-frame clones only, not all of them. The repertoire consists of 250,000 or so clones, with approximately 83% occurring once and the leading ten covering 3.4%. Only a few counts were recorded for this clone. This CDR3 is 15 amino acids long. The clonotype originates from a man aged 45-65 years who had recovered from COVID-19. Sequencing was done on a sample of PBMCs or T cells enriched from blood (not recorded which). The chain employs TRBV21-1 and TRBJ2-1; the table's TRBD2 call for D was not verified on the DNA. TRBV21-1 is tagged as a pseudogene. CDR3 protein: CASSNRCGGWNEQFF. CDR3 bases: TGTGCCAGCAGCAATAGGTGCGGGGGGTGGAATGAGCAGTTCTTC.